These 32 T cell receptor beta chains originate from one sample sequenced in a study of early T cells in non-severe SARS-CoV-2 infection. One entry per CDR3 protein, called by TCRdb with MiXCR from the 5' RACE reads. The sample shows 50,000 to 70,000 distinct CDR3 sequences, approximately 9% of them seen only once. The sample was whole blood. The receptors originated from an adult who was a healthcare worker with PCR-confirmed SARS-CoV-2 infection or an uninfected control (not recorded which).

At least ten counts were recorded for this clonotype. The rearrangement joins TRBV13 to TRBJ2-7, with 9 bases aligning to TRBD1. Germline lookup yields CDR1 PRHDT and CDR2 FYEKMQ (reference sequence). The CDR3 runs 14 residues. J was trimmed by 3 bases and V by 5 bases; bases with no gene match: 5. CDR3 amino acids: CASSLTGGDYEQYF. In nucleotides, the CDR3 is TGTGCCAGCAGCCTGACAGGGGGGGACTACGAGCAGTACTTC.

This clonotype was picked up many times. The chain employs TRBV29-1 and TRBJ2-7; TRBD2 is a possible D gene (5 bases). The germline V gene has CDR1 SQVTM and CDR2 ANQGSEA. This CDR3 is built from 12 residues. Trimming took 7 bases from V and 4 from J, leaving 14 bases between them. DNA for the CDR3: TGCAGCGCGACTAAAAGAGGGTACGAGCAGTACTTC. It encodes CSATKRGYEQYF.

This clonotype was seen at least ten times. This chain joins TRBV4-3 and TRBJ1-2; D is perhaps TRBD1 (6 bases). This CDR3 has 14 amino acids. V was cut by 0 bases and J by 8 bases, with 13 bases left in between. CDR1 and CDR2 (germline): LGHNA, YSLEER. CDR3 nucleotides: TGCGCCAGCAGCCAAGATAGGGTACAGGGAGGCTACACCTTC. Its translation is CASSQDRVQGGYTF.

This chain uses TRBV6-5 with TRBJ2-7, with a tentative D call TRBD1 (6 bases). V was trimmed by 2 bases and J by 6 bases, leaving 20 bases between them. Germline CDR1 MNHEY, CDR2 SVGAGI. The CDR3 has 16 residues. In nucleotides, the CDR3 is TGTGCCAGCAGTTACCCATCAAAAACAGGGAAGGGCGAGCAGTACTTC. Protein product: CASSYPSKTGKGEQYF.

This clonotype was counted at least ten times. The V gene is TRBV30, the J gene TRBJ1-1; TRBD1 matches at 7 bases. Germline CDR1 is GTSNPN and CDR2 is SVGIG (reference sequence). The CDR3 extends over 13 amino acids. V was clipped by 1 base and J by 5 bases; unmatched bases: 4. The CDR3 here is CAWSGQGGTEAFF. CDR3 sequence (DNA): TGTGCCTGGAGTGGACAGGGAGGGACTGAAGCTTTCTTT.

The chain couples TRBV6-5 to TRBJ1-2; the D gene is possibly TRBD1 (5 bases). The V end lost 6 bases, the J end lost 7 bases, and 21 bases lay between the germline ends. The CDR3 has 15 amino acids. Germline assignment: CDR1 MNHEY and CDR2 SVGAGI. CDR3 nucleotides: TGTGCCAGCAGCGCTAGGCAGGGTACAAATCCTGGCTACACCTTC. The encoded protein is CASSARQGTNPGYTF.

The chain recombines TRBV28 with TRBJ2-1; D is ambiguous. Germline V gene sequence: CDR1 MDHEN, CDR2 SYDVKM. The CDR3 is 12 residues long. Trimming took off 6 bases at V and 6 bases at J, with 9 bases between the two ends. The CDR3: CASSSGPNEQFF. The CDR3 DNA sequence: TGTGCCAGCAGCTCGGGCCCCAATGAGCAGTTCTTC.

This clonotype appeared many times. The J gene is TRBJ1-2, the V gene TRBV18; tentative D call: TRBD1 (5 bases). Germline CDR1 and CDR2: KGHSH and LQKENI. V was trimmed by 3 bases and J by 4 bases, leaving 18 bases between them. The CDR3 covers 16 residues. DNA of the CDR3: TGTGCCAGCTCACCCGCCGGTGAGGGGCGAAGCTATGGCTACACCTTC. Amino acid sequence: CASSPAGEGRSYGYTF. The variable domain in full, with the rest retrieved from reference TRBV18 and TRBJ1-2, is NAGVMQNPRHLVRRRGQEARLRCSPMKGHSHVYWYRQLPEEGLKFMVYLQKENIIDESGMPKERFSAEFPKEGPSILRIQQVVRGDSAAYFCASSPAGEGRSYGYTFGSGTRLTVV.

The J gene is TRBJ1-1, the V gene TRBV11-2; D remains unclear. The germline CDR1 and CDR2 sequences are SGHAT and FQNNGV. The CDR3 consists of 13 residues. The V gene lost 1 base and the J gene lost 6 bases, with 9 bases spanning the gap. This CDR3 reads CASSLGVKSEAFF. CDR3 sequence (DNA): TGTGCCAGCAGCTTAGGGGTCAAATCTGAAGCTTTCTTT.

The sample holds many counts of this clonotype. V usage is TRBV20-1 and J usage is TRBJ2-1; 10 bases are a match to TRBD2. Germline CDR1 reads DFQATT; CDR2 reads SNEGSKA (reference sequence). The CDR3 runs to 14 residues. V gave up 5 bases and J gave up 10 bases; unmatched junction bases: 11. The CDR3: CSAPRLAGANEQFF. DNA for the CDR3: TGCAGTGCTCCCCGGCTAGCGGGAGCAAACGAGCAGTTCTTC.

The chain carries TRBV28 and TRBJ1-2, with TRBD1 matching over 7 bases. The CDR3 length is 14 residues. CDR1 and CDR2 from the germline V gene are MDHEN and SYDVKM. The J segment lost 2 bases and the V segment lost 3 bases, leaving 3 bases of the junction unmatched. This CDR3 is CASSFGTANYGYTF. CDR3 bases: TGTGCCAGCAGTTTCGGGACAGCCAACTATGGCTACACCTTC.

This clonotype was seen a handful of times. The V gene is TRBV4-2, the J gene TRBJ2-1; 8 bases are shared with TRBD2. CDR3 size: 17 residues. The trim removed 1 base at V and 6 bases at J, leaving 11 bases unmatched. Germline assignment: CDR1 LGHNA and CDR2 YNFKEQ. The CDR3 sequence is CASSQAFGSGSANEQFF. In nucleotides, the CDR3 is TGTGCCAGCAGCCAAGCATTTGGGAGCGGGAGCGCCAATGAGCAGTTCTTC.

Ten or more counts support this clonotype. This chain connects TRBV6-2 or TRBV6-3 to TRBJ2-7, with 11 positions matching TRBD2. The CDR3 is 18 amino acids. After removal of 6 bases from V and 0 bases from J, the junction contained 13 bases not matched to a gene. The germline V gene has CDR1 MNHEY and CDR2 SVGEGT. The CDR3 here is CASSFGLAGPTSSYEQYF. The CDR3 DNA is TGTGCCAGCAGCTTCGGACTAGCGGGCCCTACTAGCTCCTACGAGCAGTACTTC.

This clonotype showed up just a few times. The chain carries TRBV27 and TRBJ1-1; tentatively, D is TRBD1 (5 bases). The CDR3 loop spans 13 amino acids. Germline CDR1 reads MNHEY; CDR2 reads SMNVEV (reference sequence). V gave up 2 bases and J gave up 5 bases, with 9 bases separating them. CDR3 residues: CASSLGKGTEAFF. DNA of the CDR3: TGTGCCAGCAGTTTAGGCAAGGGGACTGAAGCTTTCTTT.

The chain is built from TRBV12-3 or TRBV12-4 and TRBJ1-4, with D maybe TRBD1 (5 bases). Trimming cost V 7 bases and J 5 bases, with 11 bases left between them. The length of the CDR3 is 13 residues. CDR3 loop: CASTRQINEKLFF. CDR3 nucleotides: TGTGCCAGCACTAGACAGATAAATGAAAAACTGTTTTTT.

The gene calls are TRBV6-5 and TRBJ2-7, with 11 bases aligning to TRBD1. The germline V gene has CDR1 MNHEY and CDR2 SVGAGI. The CDR3 length is 14 residues. V lost 6 bases, J lost 2 bases, and 3 bases stayed unmatched. Here the CDR3 DNA reads TGTGCCAGCAGCTGGGACAGGGGGACCTACGAGCAGTACTTC. Protein: CASSWDRGTYEQYF.

This chain uses TRBV2 with TRBJ2-1; 10 positions agree with TRBD2. With V trimmed by 4 bases and J by 6 bases, 3 bases remained unmatched. The CDR3 length is 14 residues. Germline values: CDR1 SNHLY, CDR2 FYNNEI. The CDR3 DNA follows: TGTGCCAGCAGTGTACTAGCGGGAAGCAATGAGCAGTTCTTC. This translates into CASSVLAGSNEQFF.

This clonotype occurred many times. V gene TRBV7-2 combines with J gene TRBJ2-2; no clear D. The germline V gene has CDR1 SGHTA and CDR2 FQGNSA. This CDR3 has 13 residues. Deletions cut 4 bases from V and 7 bases from J, with 10 bases between. CDR3 bases: TGTGCCAGCAGCTCCTCACTGGGCGGGGAGCTGTTTTTT. Protein sequence: CASSSSLGGELFF.

This clonotype was recorded at least ten times. This chain uses TRBV7-2 with TRBJ2-7; 8 bases line up with TRBD1. Germline V gene lookup returns CDR1 SGHTA and CDR2 FQGNSA. This CDR3 comprises 13 residues. V lost 0 bases to trimming and J lost 9 bases; unmatched junction nucleotides: 4. CDR3 sequence reads: CASSLAGQGRQYF. In DNA form, the CDR3 reads TGTGCCAGCAGCTTAGCAGGACAGGGCCGGCAGTACTTC.

This clonotype turned up a few times. The J gene is TRBJ2-7, the V gene TRBV28, with no clear D. CDR3 length: 12 residues. Trimming removed 7 bases from V and 1 base from J, with 8 bases in between. In germline, CDR1 is MDHEN, CDR2 SYDVKM. For the CDR3, the DNA is TGTGCCAGCACGGGCCAATCCTACGAGCAGTACTTC. Its protein is CASTGQSYEQYF.

The V call is TRBV5-5, the J call TRBJ2-7; D gene unclear. Germline values: CDR1 SGHKS, CDR2 YYEKEE (reference sequence). The length of the CDR3 is 15 residues. V was pared by 0 bases and J by 4 bases, with 14 bases between. This CDR3 reads CASSLAAGDAYEQYF. As DNA, the CDR3 is TGTGCCAGCAGCTTGGCCGCCGGTGACGCGTACGAGCAGTACTTC.

Points on this clonotype: Possible read error: a much larger clone is one base away. V and J are TRBV7-2 and TRBJ2-3, with D possibly being TRBD2 (5 bases). Germline CDR1 is SGHTA and CDR2 is FQGNSA. This CDR3 comprises 15 residues. The CDR3 region has the DNA TGTGCCAGCAGCGAGCGGCGTCCCAGCACAGTTACGCAGTATTTT. Encoded protein: CASSERRPSTVTQYF.

This clonotype was found many times. The V gene is TRBV6-2 or TRBV6-3, the J gene TRBJ2-5, with a weak D call TRBD1 (5 bases). Germline V gives CDR1 MNHEY, CDR2 SVGEGT. This CDR3 has 13 amino acids. Trimming took off 4 bases at V and 6 bases at J, with 12 bases between the two ends. The CDR3 sequence: CASSFQGPKTQYF. CDR3 DNA sequence: TGTGCCAGCAGTTTCCAGGGTCCGAAGACCCAGTACTTC.

This clonotype occurred many times. In DNA, the CDR3 is TGTGCCAGCAGCCCGCCGGGGGGGCATGGCTACACCTTC. Translation gives CASSPPGGHGYTF. This chain joins TRBV3-1 and TRBJ1-2; D might be TRBD1 (6 bases). CDR1 and CDR2 (germline): LGHDT, YNNKEL (reference sequence). The CDR3 consists of 13 residues. Trimming removed 4 bases at V and 6 bases at J, with 12 bases between.

This clonotype was picked up a small number of times. This sequence joins TRBV5-1 and TRBJ2-7, with D possibly matching TRBD2 (5 bases). Looked up from germline, CDR1 is SGHRS and CDR2 is YFSETQ. The CDR3 length is 15 residues. Between the trimmed V and J ends, which lost 0 bases and 3 bases, there was a span of 13 bases. The CDR3 nucleotides read TGCGCCAGCAGCTTGGCAAGGACTGGATTCTACGAGCAGTACTTC. It specifies CASSLARTGFYEQYF.

This clonotype has a count of ten or more. The V gene is TRBV28, the J gene TRBJ2-4, with D unclear. V gave up 2 bases and J gave up 1 base, with 0 bases separating them. The CDR3 length is 12 residues. The germline gives CDR1 MDHEN, CDR2 SYDVKM. CDR3 in DNA: TGTGCCAGCAGTTTAGCCAAAAACATTCAGTACTTC. Protein: CASSLAKNIQYF.

As for this clonotype: An end of the junction differs from the germline gene, which may be a read error. V is TRBV3-1 and J is TRBJ2-2; D tentatively fits TRBD1 or TRBD2 (6 bases each). The germline V gene has CDR1 LGHDT and CDR2 YNNKEL (reference sequence). This CDR3 region has 17 residues. CDR3 nucleotides: TGTGCCAGCAGCCCCCAGTTACGGACAGCGGGCACCGAGGAGCTGTTTTTT. It is translated as CASSPQLRTAGTEELFF.

This clonotype was recorded many times. The V and J genes are TRBV7-9 and TRBJ2-7; 7 positions match TRBD1. After removal of 4 bases from V and 5 bases from J, the junction contained 2 bases not matched to a gene. Germline-derived CDR1 and CDR2 are SEHNR and FQNEAQ (reference sequence). The CDR3 contains 12 residues. CDR3 nucleotides: TGTGCCAGCAGCTCGGACAGGAACGAGCAGTACTTC. Translation gives CASSSDRNEQYF.

This chain connects TRBV6-2 or TRBV6-3 to TRBJ2-7; D is ambiguous. CDR3 length equals 12 residues. Germline assignment: CDR1 MNHEY and CDR2 SVGEGT. V lost 7 bases to trimming and J lost 2 bases, with 9 bases between them. For the CDR3, the DNA is TGTGCCAGCACGAAGGATACCTACGAGCAGTACTTC. Encoded protein: CASTKDTYEQYF.

This clonotype is medium-sized by share. V and J are TRBV20-1 and TRBJ1-5; possibly TRBD1 for D (5 bases). The CDR3 has 14 residues. V lost 5 bases and J 6 bases, leaving 17 bases between the germline ends. Germline values: CDR1 DFQATT, CDR2 SNEGSKA (reference sequence). CDR3: CSAALGVRGQPQHF. CDR3 coding DNA: TGCAGTGCTGCCTTGGGGGTCCGGGGTCAGCCCCAGCATTTT.

Many counts were recorded for this clonotype. The rearrangement joins TRBV10-2 to TRBJ1-1; D is unresolved. The CDR3 is 14 amino acids. V lost 3 bases, J lost 1 base, and 9 bases lay in between. CDR1 WSHSY and CDR2 SAAADI come from the germline V gene. This CDR3 reads CASSDDLANTEAFF. The CDR3 DNA reads as TGCGCCAGCAGTGACGATTTAGCGAACACTGAAGCTTTCTTT.

To note about this clonotype: This sequence may be a read error, since a much larger clone differs from it by one base. The rearrangement links TRBV7-9 to TRBJ1-6, with D possibly being TRBD1 (5 bases). Germline assignment: CDR1 SEHNR and CDR2 FQNEAQ (reference sequence). The CDR3 spans 13 residues. CDR3: CANSGAFGSPLHF. The CDR3 DNA reads TGTGCCAACAGCGGGGCGTTTGGGTCACCCCTCCACTTT.